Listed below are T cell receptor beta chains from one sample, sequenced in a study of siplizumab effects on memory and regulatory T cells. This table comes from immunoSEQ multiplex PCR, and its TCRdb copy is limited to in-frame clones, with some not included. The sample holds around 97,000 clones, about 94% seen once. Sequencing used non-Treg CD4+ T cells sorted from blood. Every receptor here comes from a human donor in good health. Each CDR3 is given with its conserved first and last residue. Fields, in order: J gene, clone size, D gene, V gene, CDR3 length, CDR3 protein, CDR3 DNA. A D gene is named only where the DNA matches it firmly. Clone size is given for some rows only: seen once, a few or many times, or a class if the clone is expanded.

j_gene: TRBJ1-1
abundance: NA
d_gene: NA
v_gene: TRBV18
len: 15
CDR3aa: CASSPSEGRGTEAFF
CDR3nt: TGTGCCAGCTCACCATCTGAGGGCCGAGGGACTGAAGCTTTCTTT

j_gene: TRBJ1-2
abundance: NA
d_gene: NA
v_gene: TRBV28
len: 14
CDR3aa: CASSLAASNYGYTF
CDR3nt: TGTGCCAGCAGTTTAGCAGCGTCTAACTATGGCTACACCTTC

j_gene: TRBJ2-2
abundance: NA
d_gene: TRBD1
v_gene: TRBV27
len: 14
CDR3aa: CASTGGSETGELFF
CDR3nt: TGTGCCAGTACAGGGGGCTCTGAAACCGGGGAGCTGTTTTTT

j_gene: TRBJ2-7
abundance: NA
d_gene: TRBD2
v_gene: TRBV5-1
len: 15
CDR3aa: CASSSLAGGSGEQYF
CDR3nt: TGCGCCAGCAGCTCCTTAGCGGGAGGGTCGGGCGAGCAGTACTTC

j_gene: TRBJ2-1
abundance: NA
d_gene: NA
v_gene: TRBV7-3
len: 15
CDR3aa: CASSLSGSSYNEQFF
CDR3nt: TGTGCCAGCAGCTTAAGCGGAAGCTCCTACAATGAGCAGTTCTTC

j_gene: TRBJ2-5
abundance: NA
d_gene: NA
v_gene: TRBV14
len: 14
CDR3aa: CASSPEVWLKTQYF
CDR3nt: TGTGCCAGCAGCCCCGAGGTATGGCTGAAGACCCAGTACTTC

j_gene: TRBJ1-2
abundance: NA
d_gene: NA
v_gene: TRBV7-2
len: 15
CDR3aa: CASSPRQRLDYGYTF
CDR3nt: TGTGCCAGCAGCCCCAGACAGAGGCTGGACTATGGCTACACCTTC

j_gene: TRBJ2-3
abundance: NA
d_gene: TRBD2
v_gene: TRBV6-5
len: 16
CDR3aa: CASSYKPAGGTDTQYF
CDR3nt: TGTGCCAGCAGTTACAAGCCAGCGGGAGGGACAGATACGCAGTATTTT

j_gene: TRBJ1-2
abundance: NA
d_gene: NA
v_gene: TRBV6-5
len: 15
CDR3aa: CASSYLGQGSYGYTF
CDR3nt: TGTGCCAGCAGTTACCTTGGGCAGGGAAGCTATGGCTACACCTTC

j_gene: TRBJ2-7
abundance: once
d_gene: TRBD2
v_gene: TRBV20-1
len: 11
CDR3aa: CSASNGGEQYF
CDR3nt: TGCAGTGCTAGTAACGGGGGGGAGCAGTACTTC

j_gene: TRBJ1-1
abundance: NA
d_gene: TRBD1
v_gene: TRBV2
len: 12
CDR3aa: CASSVGQGEAFF
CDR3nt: TGTGCCAGCAGCGTAGGACAGGGTGAAGCTTTCTTT

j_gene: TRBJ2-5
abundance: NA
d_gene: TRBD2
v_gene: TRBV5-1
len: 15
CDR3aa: CASSSTSGRWETQYF
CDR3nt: TGCGCCAGCAGCTCGACTAGCGGGAGGTGGGAGACCCAGTACTTC

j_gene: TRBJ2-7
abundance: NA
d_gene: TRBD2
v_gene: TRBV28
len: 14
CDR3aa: CASSFALAGHEQYF
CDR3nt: TGTGCCAGCAGTTTCGCACTAGCGGGACACGAGCAGTACTTC

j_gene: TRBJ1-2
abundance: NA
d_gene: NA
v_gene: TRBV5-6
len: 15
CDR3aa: CASSLLGVTNYGYTF
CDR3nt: TGTGCCAGCAGCTTGCTTGGGGTTACTAACTATGGCTACACCTTC

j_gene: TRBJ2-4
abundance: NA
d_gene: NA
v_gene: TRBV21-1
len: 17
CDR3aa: CASTQRAGQLAKNIQYF
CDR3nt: TGTGCCAGCACCCAAAGAGCGGGACAGCTGGCCAAAAACATTCAGTACTTC

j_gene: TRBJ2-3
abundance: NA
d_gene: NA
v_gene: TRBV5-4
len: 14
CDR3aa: CASSLGGNTDTQYF
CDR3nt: TGTGCCAGCAGCTTGGGCGGGAACACAGATACGCAGTATTTT

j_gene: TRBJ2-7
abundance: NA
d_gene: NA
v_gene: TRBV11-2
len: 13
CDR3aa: CASSLVGTFEQYF
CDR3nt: TGTGCCAGCAGCTTAGTCGGCACCTTTGAGCAGTACTTC

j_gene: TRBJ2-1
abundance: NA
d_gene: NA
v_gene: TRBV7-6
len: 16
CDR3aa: CASSTAYMFAYNEQFF
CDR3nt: TGTGCCAGCAGCACGGCTTATATGTTCGCCTACAATGAGCAGTTCTTC

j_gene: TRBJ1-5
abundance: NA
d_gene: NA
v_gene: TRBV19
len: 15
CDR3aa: CASTEPGHINQPQHF
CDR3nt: TGTGCCAGTACCGAACCGGGCCATATCAATCAGCCCCAGCATTTT

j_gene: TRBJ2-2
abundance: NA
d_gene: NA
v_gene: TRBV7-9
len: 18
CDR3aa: CASSLGGGGRVSTGELFF
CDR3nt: TGTGCCAGCAGCTTAGGAGGAGGAGGGCGGGTGAGCACCGGGGAGCTGTTTTTT

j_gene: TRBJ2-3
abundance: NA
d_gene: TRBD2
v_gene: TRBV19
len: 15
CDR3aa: CASTPSGRGTDTQYF
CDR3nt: TGTGCCAGTACCCCGAGCGGGAGGGGTACAGATACGCAGTATTTT

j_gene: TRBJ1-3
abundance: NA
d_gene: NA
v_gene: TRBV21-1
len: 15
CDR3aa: CASRTDGASGNTIYF
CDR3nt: TGTGCCAGCAGGACGGACGGGGCCTCTGGAAACACCATATATTTT

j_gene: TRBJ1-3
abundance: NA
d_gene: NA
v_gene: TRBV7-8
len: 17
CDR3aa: CASSLVGTPHSGNTIYF
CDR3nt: TGTGCCAGCAGCTTAGTAGGGACCCCTCACTCTGGAAACACCATATATTTT

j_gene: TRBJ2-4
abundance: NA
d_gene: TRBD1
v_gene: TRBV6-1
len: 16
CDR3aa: CASREVQGLAKNIQYF
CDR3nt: TGTGCCAGCAGAGAAGTACAGGGGTTAGCCAAAAACATTCAGTACTTC

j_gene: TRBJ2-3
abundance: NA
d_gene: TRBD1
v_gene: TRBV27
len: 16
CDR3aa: CANPLEGASSTDTQYF
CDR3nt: TGTGCCAACCCACTTGAGGGGGCTTCTAGCACAGATACGCAGTATTTT

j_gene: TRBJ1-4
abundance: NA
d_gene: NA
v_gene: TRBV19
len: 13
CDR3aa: CASSGSTNEKLFF
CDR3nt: TGTGCCAGTAGTGGGTCAACTAATGAAAAACTGTTTTTT

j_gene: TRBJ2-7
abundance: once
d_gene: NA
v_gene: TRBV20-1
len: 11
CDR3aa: CSCTGSYEQYF
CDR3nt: TGCAGTTGTACCGGATCCTACGAGCAGTACTTC

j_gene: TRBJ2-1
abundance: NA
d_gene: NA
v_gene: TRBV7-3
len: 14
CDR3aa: CASSAVGPSSEQFF
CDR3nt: TGTGCCAGCAGCGCCGTAGGACCGAGCTCTGAGCAGTTCTTC